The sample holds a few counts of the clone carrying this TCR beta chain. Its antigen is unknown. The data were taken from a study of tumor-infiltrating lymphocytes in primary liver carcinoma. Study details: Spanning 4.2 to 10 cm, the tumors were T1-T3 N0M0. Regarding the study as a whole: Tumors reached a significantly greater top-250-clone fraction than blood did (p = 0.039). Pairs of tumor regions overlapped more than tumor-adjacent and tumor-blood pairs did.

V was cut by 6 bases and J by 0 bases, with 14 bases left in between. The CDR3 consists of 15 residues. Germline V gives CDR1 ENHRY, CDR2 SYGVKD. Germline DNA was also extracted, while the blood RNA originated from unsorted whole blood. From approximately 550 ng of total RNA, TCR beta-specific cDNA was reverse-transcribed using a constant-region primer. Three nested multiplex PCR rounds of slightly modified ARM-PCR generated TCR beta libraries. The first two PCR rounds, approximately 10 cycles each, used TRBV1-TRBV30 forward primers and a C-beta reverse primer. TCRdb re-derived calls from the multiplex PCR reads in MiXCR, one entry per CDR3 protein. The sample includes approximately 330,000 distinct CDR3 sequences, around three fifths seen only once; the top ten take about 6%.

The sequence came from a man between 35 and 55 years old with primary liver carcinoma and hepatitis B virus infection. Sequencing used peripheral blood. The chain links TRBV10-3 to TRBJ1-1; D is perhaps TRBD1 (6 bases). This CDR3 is CAIRPAGQLNTEAFF. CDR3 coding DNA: TGTGCCATCAGGCCCGCCGGACAGCTGAACACTGAAGCTTTCTTT.